This passage covers 18 T cell receptor beta chains from one sample sequenced in a study of shared clonotypes between healthy human individuals. Assay used: immunoSEQ multiplex PCR; TCRdb lists only in-frame clones, some missing. The table records over 950,000 clones, 70% to 85% of them present only once. Sequenced material: memory CD4+ T cells from PBMCs. Subset noted: CD45RA-negative fraction. The source of these receptors is a man between 18 and 35 years old in good health. Some clones in this sample may be carry-over from other donors' samples.

This clone has only a few counts. This chain connects TRBV28 to TRBJ2-3; 10 nucleotides line up with TRBD2. The CDR3 covers 15 residues. CDR1 and CDR2 from the germline V gene are MDHEN and SYDVKM. Trimming cost V 8 bases and J 3 bases; bases outside gene matches: 8. The CDR3 nucleotides are TGTGCCAGCGTTCCTAGCGGGAGTGTTACAGATACGCAGTATTTT. The encoded protein is CASVPSGSVTDTQYF.

This chain uses TRBV11-2 with TRBJ2-7; maybe TRBD2 (5 bases). V was cut by 6 bases and J by 3 bases, with 15 bases left in between. Germline values: CDR1 SGHAT, CDR2 FQNNGV. The CDR3 is made up of 14 amino acids. Here the CDR3 DNA reads TGTGCCAGCAGGCCTGGACTGGGGATCTACGAGCAGTACTTC. This translates into CASRPGLGIYEQYF. Drawing the rest from reference TRBV11-2 and TRBJ2-7, the complete variable domain is EAGVAQSPRYKIIEKRQSVAFWCNPISGHATLYWYQQILGQGPKLLIQFQNNGVVDDSQLPKDRFSAERLKGVDSTLKIQPAKLEDSAVYLCASRPGLGIYEQYFGPGTRLTVT.

Concerning this clone: It differs at one base from a far larger clone, so likely a read error. The sample contains more than one DNA sequence encoding this CDR3. J is TRBJ2-2 and V is TRBV6-1, with D unclear. Germline CDR1 and CDR2: MNHNS and SASEGT. This CDR3 region has 15 residues. The CDR3 here is CASSEEEGNTGELFF. The DNA for the CDR3 is TGTGCCAGCAGCGAAGAAGAAGGAAACACCGGGGAGCTGTTTTTT.

V and J are TRBV28 and TRBJ2-2, with 7 bases matching TRBD2. The CDR3 is made up of 16 amino acids. CDR1 and CDR2 from the germline V gene are MDHEN and SYDVKM. The V segment lost 6 bases and the J segment 3 bases; nucleotides outside the gene matches: 10. The CDR3: CASSRTGTIHTGELFF. The DNA of the CDR3 is TGTGCCAGCAGCCGCACCGGGACTATACACACCGGGGAGCTGTTTTTT.

The chain is built from TRBV7-6 and TRBJ2-1; the match to TRBD1 covers 10 bases. The trim removed 5 bases at V and 5 bases at J, leaving 3 bases unmatched. The CDR3 is made up of 14 amino acids. The germline V gene has CDR1 SGHVS and CDR2 FNYEAQ. This CDR3 is CASSRGQGHNEQFF. CDR3 DNA sequence: TGTGCCAGCAGCCGGGGACAGGGGCACAATGAGCAGTTCTTC.

This clone has just a few counts. Other DNA sequences in this sample translate to the same CDR3. The chain combines TRBV5-1 with TRBJ2-2; D is uncertain. The germline V and J ends were trimmed by 0 bases and 2 bases, with 8 bases remaining between them. Germline V gene sequence: CDR1 SGHRS, CDR2 YFSETQ. The CDR3 totals 15 residues. The CDR3 spells CASSLGATNTGELFF. CDR3 DNA sequence: TGCGCCAGCAGCTTGGGGGCCACAAACACCGGGGAGCTGTTTTTT.

The CDR3, as DNA: TGCGCCAGCAGCCTACGAACTGGGGATACGCAGTATTTT. Its protein product is CASSLRTGDTQYF. The chain uses TRBV5-1 and TRBJ2-3; D ambiguous. Looked up from germline, CDR1 is SGHRS and CDR2 is YFSETQ. Trimming left V 4 bases short and J 6 bases short, with 12 bases between. The CDR3 runs 13 residues.

This sequence joins TRBV6-5 and TRBJ1-1, with 8 positions matching TRBD1. The length of the CDR3 is 13 residues. Trimming took 6 bases from V and 3 from J; bases not matched to a gene: 3. Germline values: CDR1 MNHEY, CDR2 SVGAGI. DNA for the CDR3: TGTGCCAGCAGCCAGGGGGCATACACTGAAGCTTTCTTT. Amino acids: CASSQGAYTEAFF.

The V gene is TRBV7-9, the J gene TRBJ1-1; 7 positions match TRBD1. The CDR3 is 17 amino acids. Per germline, CDR1 SEHNR and CDR2 FQNEAQ (reference sequence). Trimming removed 4 bases from V and 4 bases from J; junction bases left unmatched: 15. CDR3: CASSSTNSDRWITEAFF. The DNA for the CDR3 is TGTGCCAGCAGCTCGACAAACTCGGACAGGTGGATCACTGAAGCTTTCTTT.

This clone was recorded once. This rearrangement joins TRBV30 to TRBJ2-5, with 7 nucleotides matching TRBD1. The end of the DNA is better explained by TRBJ2-7, so the J call may be wrong. Germline loops: CDR1 GTSNPN, CDR2 SVGIG (reference sequence). This CDR3 contains 12 residues. The CDR3 protein is CAWHNRGYEQYF. The CDR3 nucleotides read TGTGCCTGGCATAACAGGGGCTACGAGCAGTACTTC.

The rearrangement joins TRBV23-1 to TRBJ1-5, with a possible D match to TRBD1 (6 bases). TRBV23-1 is sorted into the ORF group, with uncertain function. This CDR3 has 16 amino acids. V was cut by 4 bases and J by 6 bases, with 19 bases left in between. CDR3 in DNA: TGCGCCAGCAGTCCCCCCAAAAAGGGGGGCGCTCAGCCCCAGCATTTT. This codes for CASSPPKKGGAQPQHF.

This clone has a count of ten or more. CDR3 nucleotide sequence: TGTGCCAGCAGCTTAGAGGGGAGAGGTCTGCTTCAGCATTTT. It translates to CASSLEGRGLLQHF. The gene calls are TRBV7-2 and TRBJ1-5, with D tentatively TRBD1 (5 bases). The germline V and J ends were trimmed by 1 base and 13 bases, with 17 bases remaining between them. Germline V gene sequence: CDR1 SGHTA, CDR2 FQGNSA. This CDR3 has 14 residues.

CDR3 sequence (DNA): TGTGCCAGCAGTCTAAATGGGGCGGCTGAGGTCGAGCAGTACTTC. It encodes CASSLNGAAEVEQYF. V gene TRBV7-9 combines with J gene TRBJ2-7; perhaps TRBD1 as D (5 bases). Germline values: CDR1 SEHNR, CDR2 FQNEAQ (reference sequence). The CDR3 is made up of 15 amino acids. The V end was cut by 6 bases, the J end by 6 bases, with 21 bases between. Together with reference TRBV7-9 and TRBJ2-7, the CDR3 gives the full variable domain: DTGVSQNPRHKITKRGQNVTFRCDPISEHNRLYWYRQTLGQGPEFLTYFQNEAQLEKSRLLSDRFSAERPKGSFSTLEIQRTEQGDSAMYLCASSLNGAAEVEQYFGPGTRLTVT.

This clone showed up just once. The gene calls are TRBV9 and TRBJ1-1; D not certain. Between the trimmed V and J ends, which lost 0 bases and 1 base, there was a span of 10 bases. This CDR3 comprises 15 residues. Germline lookup yields CDR1 SGDLS and CDR2 YYNGEE. The CDR3 DNA is TGTGCCAGCAGCGTAGGACCGGGATCGAACACTGAAGCTTTCTTT. Protein sequence: CASSVGPGSNTEAFF. The full variable domain, completed using reference TRBV9 and TRBJ1-1, is DSGVTQTPKHLITATGQRVTLRCSPRSGDLSVYWYQQSLDQGLQFLIQYYNGEERAKGNILERFSAQQFPDLHSELNLSSLELGDSALYFCASSVGPGSNTEAFFGQGTRLTVV.

The rearrangement links TRBV28 to TRBJ2-6; TRBD2 aligns across 9 bases. J gave up 2 bases and V 8 bases, and 22 bases lay outside the gene matches. Germline V CDR1 and CDR2: MDHEN, SYDVKM. CDR3 length equals 21 residues. CDR3 loop: CASSGMRWAREGQPGANVLTF. CDR3 nucleotide sequence: TGTGCCAGCTCCGGAATGAGGTGGGCGCGGGAGGGCCAACCTGGGGCCAACGTCCTGACTTTC.

This clone was seen a few times. This chain connects TRBV11-2 to TRBJ1-2, with a possible D match to TRBD1 (6 bases). The CDR3 spans 13 residues. Germline lookup yields CDR1 SGHAT and CDR2 FQNNGV. V lost 10 bases to trimming and J lost 4 bases, with 16 bases between them. As DNA, the CDR3 is TGTGCCACCAAAAGGACAGCGACCTATGGCTACACCTTC. Translating it yields CATKRTATYGYTF.

This sequence joins TRBV28 and TRBJ2-3; D remains unclear. The V end was cut by 6 bases, the J end by 1 base, with 8 bases between. From germline, CDR1 is MDHEN and CDR2 SYDVKM. The CDR3 has 13 residues. As DNA, the CDR3 is TGTGCCAGCAGCGTCCCGGGCACAGATACGCAGTATTTT. Translated: CASSVPGTDTQYF. Drawing the rest from reference TRBV28 and TRBJ2-3, the complete variable domain is DVKVTQSSRYLVKRTGEKVFLECVQDMDHENMFWYRQDPGLGLRLIYFSYDVKMKEKGDIPEGYSVSREKKERFSLILESASTNQTSMYLCASSVPGTDTQYFGPGTRLTVL.

This clone was recorded a few times. The gene calls are TRBV11-2 and TRBJ1-3; D remains unclear. CDR3 size: 14 residues. V was shortened by 5 bases and J by 8 bases, with 16 bases between the two germline ends. Germline lookup yields CDR1 SGHAT and CDR2 FQNNGV. CDR3: CASSKEDAGHTIYF. CDR3 coding DNA: TGTGCCAGCAGCAAAGAGGATGCGGGTCACACCATATATTTT. Full variable domain (rest looked up from reference TRBV11-2 and TRBJ1-3): EAGVAQSPRYKIIEKRQSVAFWCNPISGHATLYWYQQILGQGPKLLIQFQNNGVVDDSQLPKDRFSAERLKGVDSTLKIQPAKLEDSAVYLCASSKEDAGHTIYFGEGSWLTVV.